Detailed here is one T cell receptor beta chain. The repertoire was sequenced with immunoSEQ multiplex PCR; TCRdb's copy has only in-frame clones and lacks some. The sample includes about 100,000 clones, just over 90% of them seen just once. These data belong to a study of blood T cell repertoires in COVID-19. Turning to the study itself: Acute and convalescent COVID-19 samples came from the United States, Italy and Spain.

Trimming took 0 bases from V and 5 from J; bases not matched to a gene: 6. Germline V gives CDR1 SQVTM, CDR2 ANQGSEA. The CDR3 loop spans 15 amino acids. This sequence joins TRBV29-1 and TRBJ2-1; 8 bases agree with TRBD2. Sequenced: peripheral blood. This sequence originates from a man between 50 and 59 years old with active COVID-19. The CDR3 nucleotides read TGCAGCGTTGAAGATCCCAACGGGAGGGACAATGAGCAGTTCTTC. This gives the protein CSVEDPNGRDNEQFF.